Described below is a single TCR beta chain sequence and its context. Its antigen is not identified. Sequenced by immunoSEQ multiplex PCR; TCRdb stores in-frame clones only, minus some. The table records 25,000 to 35,000 clones, more than 75% of them present only once. The CDR3 has 13 amino acids. In germline, CDR1 is MNHEY, CDR2 SMNVEV (reference sequence). V shed 5 bases and J 5 bases; nucleotides not matched to a gene: 5. Sampling of blood occurred at baseline, cycle 4 day 1, and cycle 7 day 1. The source of the sample is a study of OX40 agonist ivuxolimab in advanced cancers. At the level of the study: Patients received ivuxolimab, an agonistic anti-OX40 (CD134) antibody. Every 2 weeks, patients received ivuxolimab intravenously, dosed at 0.01 to 10 mg/kg. General study results and limits: More expanded clones were seen, on average, in CD8+ T cells than in CD4+.

This specimen was CD4+ or CD8+ T cells sorted from blood, taken in a trial of the OX40 agonist ivuxolimab. This sequence originates from an adult with an advanced solid tumor such as melanoma, head and neck, liver or kidney cancer. The chain employs TRBV27 and TRBJ1-2, with 7 bases fitting TRBD1. As DNA, the CDR3 is TGTGCCAGCAGTGACCACAGGGGTTATGGCTACACCTTC. It codes for CASSDHRGYGYTF.